This paragraph covers one T cell receptor (beta chain) sequence. The target antigen is unknown. Genomic DNA templated the TCR beta VDJ and CDR3 profiling. TCRdb fed the reads into MiXCR, producing one record per CDR3 protein. The table includes roughly 80,000 distinct CDR3 sequences, roughly 70% detected once. Only patients with CD8+CD57+ cell expansion on flow cytometry were chosen for sequencing. This sample is drawn from a study of CD8+CD57+ T cells in acquired aplastic anemia. The study, taken as a whole, reports: Patients and controls had CD8+ Simpson's diversity values that were not significantly distinct.

Trimming took 5 bases from V and 5 from J, leaving 9 bases between them. The CDR3 sequence is 11 residues long. CDR1 is DFQATT and CDR2 is SNEGSKA in the germline V gene (reference sequence). The sequence was collected from a human donor with aplastic anemia. The sample comprised sorted CD4+, CD8+, or CD8+CD57+ T cells (not recorded which) from PBMCs. V usage is TRBV20-1 and J usage is TRBJ2-5; D gene uncertain. CDR3 sequence reads: CSAPKIETQYF. DNA for the CDR3: TGCAGTGCTCCCAAGATTGAGACCCAGTACTTC.